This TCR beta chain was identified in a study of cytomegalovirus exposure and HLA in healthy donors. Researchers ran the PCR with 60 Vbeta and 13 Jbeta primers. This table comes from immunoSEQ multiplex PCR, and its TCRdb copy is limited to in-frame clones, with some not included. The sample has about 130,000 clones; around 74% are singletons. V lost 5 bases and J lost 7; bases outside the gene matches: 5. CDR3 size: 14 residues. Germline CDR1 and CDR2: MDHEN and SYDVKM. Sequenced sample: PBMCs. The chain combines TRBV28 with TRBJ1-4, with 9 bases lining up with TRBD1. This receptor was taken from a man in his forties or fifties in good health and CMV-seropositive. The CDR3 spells CASSGQGSSEKLFF. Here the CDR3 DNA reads TGTGCCAGCAGTGGACAGGGGTCTAGTGAAAAACTGTTTTTT. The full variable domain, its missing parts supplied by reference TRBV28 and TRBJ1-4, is DVKVTQSSRYLVKRTGEKVFLECVQDMDHENMFWYRQDPGLGLRLIYFSYDVKMKEKGDIPEGYSVSREKKERFSLILESASTNQTSMYLCASSGQGSSEKLFFGSGTQLSVL.